This entry is about one T cell receptor (beta chain). As originally analysed: Reference gene primers were amplified, and this amplification served to estimate nucleated cell counts. Produced via immunoSEQ multiplex PCR; TCRdb's table is partial and in-frame only. The V and J calls and clone size come from that table; D and trimming were worked out from the DNA. The sample contains 55,000 to 75,000 clones, 88% of which appear only once. Germline-derived CDR1 and CDR2 are LGHNA and YSLEER. Trimming pared 0 bases from V and 1 base from J, leaving 7 bases between. The CDR3 spans 15 residues. This entry belongs to a study of blood T cell repertoires in COVID-19. Across the whole study: The study drew acute and convalescent COVID-19 samples from the United States, Italy and Spain.

The sample was peripheral blood. V gene TRBV4-3 combines with J gene TRBJ1-3; D unresolved. The TCR comes from a man aged 45 to 65 with active COVID-19. The CDR3 protein is CASSQDAASGNTIYF. CDR3 nucleotides: TGCGCCAGCAGCCAAGATGCGGCGTCTGGAAACACCATATATTTT.